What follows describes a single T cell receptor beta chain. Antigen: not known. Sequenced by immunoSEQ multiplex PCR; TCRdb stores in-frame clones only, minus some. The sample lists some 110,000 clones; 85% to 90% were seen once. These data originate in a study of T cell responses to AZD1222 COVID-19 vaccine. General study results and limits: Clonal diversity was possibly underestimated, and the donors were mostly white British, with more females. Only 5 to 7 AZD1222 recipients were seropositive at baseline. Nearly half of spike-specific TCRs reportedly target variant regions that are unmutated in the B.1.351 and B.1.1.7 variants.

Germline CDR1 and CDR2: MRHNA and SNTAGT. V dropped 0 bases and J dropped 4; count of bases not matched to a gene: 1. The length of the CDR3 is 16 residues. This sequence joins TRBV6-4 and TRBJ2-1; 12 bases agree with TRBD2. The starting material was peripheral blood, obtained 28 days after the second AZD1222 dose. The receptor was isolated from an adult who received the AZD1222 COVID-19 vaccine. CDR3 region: CASSDSTSGSYNEQFF. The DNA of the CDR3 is TGTGCCAGCAGTGACTCGACTAGCGGGAGTTACAATGAGCAGTTCTTC.